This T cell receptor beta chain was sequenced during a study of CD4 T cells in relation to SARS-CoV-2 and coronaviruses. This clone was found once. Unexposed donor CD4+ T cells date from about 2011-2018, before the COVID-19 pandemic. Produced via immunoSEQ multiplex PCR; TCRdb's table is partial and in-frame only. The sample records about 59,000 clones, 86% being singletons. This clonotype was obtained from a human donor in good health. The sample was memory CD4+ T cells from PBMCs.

CDR3 bases: TGTGCCAGCAGCCCGGGACAGCCCTACGAGCAGTACTTC. This codes for CASSPGQPYEQYF. V is TRBV7-2 and J is TRBJ2-7, with 7 bases fitting TRBD1. The CDR3 has 13 amino acids. V was clipped by 5 bases and J by 2 bases; unmatched bases: 3. Germline V gives CDR1 SGHTA, CDR2 FQGNSA.